The rows below give T cell receptor beta chains drawn from one sample of a study of blood T cell repertoires in COVID-19. The table came from immunoSEQ multiplex PCR; TCRdb's copy has only in-frame clones and leaves some out. The sample has over 120,000 clones, around 83% seen once. The sample was peripheral blood. The receptors originated from a woman older than 75 with acute or convalescent COVID-19. CDR3s include the opening cysteine and the closing phenylalanine or tryptophan. Fields, in order: V gene, J gene, D gene, clone size, CDR3 protein, CDR3 DNA. The D gene is left open where the match is weak. Not all rows give a size; the values are once, few, many and, for expanded clones, a class.

v_gene: TRBV19
j_gene: TRBJ2-1
d_gene: .
abundance: .
CDR3aa: CATGGAGFGEQFF
CDR3nt: TGTGCCACCGGCGGCGCAGGGTTTGGTGAGCAGTTCTTC

v_gene: TRBV11-3
j_gene: TRBJ2-3
d_gene: .
abundance: .
CDR3aa: CASSSGWSGGVDTQYF
CDR3nt: TGTGCCAGCAGCTCGGGTTGGAGCGGAGGGGTAGATACGCAGTATTTT

v_gene: TRBV6-6
j_gene: TRBJ2-7
d_gene: TRBD1
abundance: .
CDR3aa: CASSGRDRISYEQYF
CDR3nt: TGTGCCAGCAGCGGTCGGGACAGGATCTCCTACGAGCAGTACTTC

v_gene: TRBV19
j_gene: TRBJ1-2
d_gene: .
abundance: .
CDR3aa: CASSISAGLNYGYTF
CDR3nt: TGTGCCAGTAGTATCTCGGCAGGGCTTAACTATGGCTACACCTTC

v_gene: TRBV7-2
j_gene: TRBJ2-7
d_gene: TRBD2
abundance: once
CDR3aa: CASSQNPGTTTYEQYF
CDR3nt: TGTGCCAGCAGCCAAAACCCAGGGACTACCACCTACGAGCAGTACTTC

v_gene: TRBV10-3
j_gene: TRBJ2-1
d_gene: .
abundance: .
CDR3aa: CAIRDKLYNEQFF
CDR3nt: TGTGCCATCAGGGACAAACTTTACAATGAGCAGTTCTTC

v_gene: TRBV3-1/TRBV3-2
j_gene: TRBJ2-1
d_gene: TRBD2
abundance: .
CDR3aa: CASSQGGGLAGAYNEQFF
CDR3nt: TGTGCCAGCAGCCAAGGGGGGGGGCTAGCGGGGGCCTACAATGAGCAGTTCTTC

v_gene: TRBV5-4
j_gene: TRBJ2-7
d_gene: TRBD1
abundance: .
CDR3aa: CASRSGTEEESEQYF
CDR3nt: TGTGCCAGCAGGTCGGGGACAGAGGAAGAGAGCGAGCAGTACTTC

v_gene: TRBV6-5
j_gene: TRBJ1-2
d_gene: .
abundance: once
CDR3aa: CASSYGGGGYTF
CDR3nt: TGTGCCAGCAGTTACGGGGGAGGGGGCTACACCTTC

v_gene: TRBV6-5
j_gene: TRBJ1-2
d_gene: TRBD1
abundance: once
CDR3aa: CASRQQGALSGYTF
CDR3nt: TGTGCCAGCAGACAACAGGGGGCGCTGAGCGGCTACACCTTC

v_gene: TRBV12-3/TRBV12-4
j_gene: TRBJ1-2
d_gene: TRBD1
abundance: .
CDR3aa: CASSLGRGHGYTF
CDR3nt: TGTGCCAGCAGTTTAGGCAGGGGGCATGGCTACACCTTC

v_gene: TRBV6-5
j_gene: TRBJ1-2
d_gene: .
abundance: .
CDR3aa: CASSYKGDYGYTF
CDR3nt: TGTGCCAGCAGTTACAAAGGGGACTATGGCTACACCTTC

v_gene: TRBV30
j_gene: TRBJ1-6
d_gene: .
abundance: .
CDR3aa: CAWRGAGHNSPLHF
CDR3nt: TGTGCCTGGAGGGGGGCAGGTCATAATTCACCCCTCCACTTT

v_gene: TRBV10-3
j_gene: TRBJ1-5
d_gene: TRBD1
abundance: .
CDR3aa: CAISERGQPNQPQHF
CDR3nt: TGTGCCATCAGTGAGCGGGGACAGCCCAATCAGCCCCAGCATTTT

v_gene: TRBV11-2
j_gene: TRBJ2-5
d_gene: TRBD1
abundance: .
CDR3aa: CASSLGTGGSTQYF
CDR3nt: TGTGCCAGCAGCCTTGGGACAGGGGGAAGCACCCAGTACTTC

v_gene: TRBV27
j_gene: TRBJ1-6
d_gene: .
abundance: .
CDR3aa: CASSPPRAPLHF
CDR3nt: TGTGCCAGCAGTCCCCCCAGGGCACCCCTCCACTTT

v_gene: TRBV9
j_gene: TRBJ1-6
d_gene: TRBD1
abundance: .
CDR3aa: CASSAQGQGNSPLHF
CDR3nt: TGTGCCAGCAGCGCTCAGGGACAGGGTAATTCACCCCTCCACTTT

v_gene: TRBV6-5
j_gene: TRBJ1-2
d_gene: TRBD1
abundance: .
CDR3aa: CASSTGVNYGYTF
CDR3nt: TGTGCCAGCAGTACAGGGGTGAACTATGGCTACACCTTC

v_gene: TRBV5-6
j_gene: TRBJ1-1
d_gene: .
abundance: .
CDR3aa: CASSLEQAEAFF
CDR3nt: TGTGCCAGCAGCTTGGAACAGGCTGAAGCTTTCTTT

v_gene: TRBV7-9
j_gene: TRBJ1-2
d_gene: .
abundance: .
CDR3aa: CASSLSQGVGGYTF
CDR3nt: TGTGCCAGCAGCTTATCACAGGGTGTAGGTGGCTACACCTTC

v_gene: TRBV21-1
j_gene: TRBJ1-3
d_gene: .
abundance: .
CDR3aa: CASSIAGTDFEDTIYF
CDR3nt: TGTGCCAGCAGCATCGCCGGGACAGATTTTGAGGACACCATATATTTT

v_gene: TRBV7-9
j_gene: TRBJ2-4
d_gene: TRBD1
abundance: .
CDR3aa: CASSLNGQGSGDF
CDR3nt: TGTGCCAGCAGCTTAAACGGACAGGGGAGTGGGGACTTC

v_gene: TRBV2
j_gene: TRBJ1-6
d_gene: .
abundance: .
CDR3aa: CASSEEGGASSPLHF
CDR3nt: TGTGCCAGCAGTGAAGAAGGGGGGGCAAGCTCACCCCTCCACTTT

v_gene: TRBV6-4
j_gene: TRBJ1-2
d_gene: .
abundance: .
CDR3aa: CASSDTRAAVYGYTF
CDR3nt: TGTGCCAGCAGTGACACGAGGGCAGCTGTTTATGGCTACACCTTC

v_gene: TRBV4-2
j_gene: TRBJ1-3
d_gene: .
abundance: .
CDR3aa: CASSQDLWASGNTIYF
CDR3nt: TGTGCCAGCAGCCAAGATCTTTGGGCCTCTGGAAACACCATATATTTT

v_gene: TRBV3-1/TRBV3-2
j_gene: TRBJ2-7
d_gene: .
abundance: .
CDR3aa: CASSAYRDPAYEQYF
CDR3nt: TGTGCCAGCAGCGCCTACAGGGACCCAGCCTACGAGCAGTACTTC

v_gene: TRBV2
j_gene: TRBJ2-2
d_gene: TRBD2
abundance: .
CDR3aa: CASSLVGGVANTGELFF
CDR3nt: TGTGCCAGCAGCCTCGTCGGGGGGGTTGCGAACACCGGGGAGCTGTTTTTT

v_gene: TRBV19
j_gene: TRBJ2-4
d_gene: TRBD2
abundance: .
CDR3aa: CASSPSPPSGGASAKNIQYF
CDR3nt: TGTGCCAGTAGTCCCTCACCTCCCAGCGGGGGGGCCTCGGCCAAAAACATTCAGTACTTC

v_gene: TRBV3-1/TRBV3-2
j_gene: TRBJ1-4
d_gene: TRBD1
abundance: .
CDR3aa: CASSLQGEDNEKLFF
CDR3nt: TGTGCCAGCAGTCTACAGGGGGAGGATAATGAAAAACTGTTTTTT

v_gene: TRBV27
j_gene: TRBJ2-5
d_gene: TRBD2
abundance: .
CDR3aa: CASSPTLAGVETQYF
CDR3nt: TGTGCCAGCAGTCCAACACTAGCGGGGGTGGAGACCCAGTACTTC

v_gene: TRBV11-2
j_gene: TRBJ2-3
d_gene: TRBD2
abundance: .
CDR3aa: CASSFDGGATDTQYF
CDR3nt: TGTGCCAGCAGCTTCGACGGGGGGGCCACAGATACGCAGTATTTT

v_gene: TRBV28
j_gene: TRBJ1-5
d_gene: .
abundance: .
CDR3aa: CASSPGVGYSNQPQHF
CDR3nt: TGTGCCAGCAGCCCGGGGGTTGGGTATAGCAATCAGCCCCAGCATTTT

v_gene: TRBV7-9
j_gene: TRBJ1-1
d_gene: .
abundance: .
CDR3aa: CASSLFVARQEAFF
CDR3nt: TGTGCCAGCAGCTTATTTGTGGCCAGGCAAGAAGCTTTCTTT

v_gene: TRBV19
j_gene: TRBJ1-4
d_gene: .
abundance: .
CDR3aa: CASSTETGEKLFF
CDR3nt: TGTGCCAGTAGCACGGAGACAGGTGAAAAACTGTTTTTT

v_gene: TRBV5-1
j_gene: TRBJ1-2
d_gene: TRBD1
abundance: .
CDR3aa: CASSLGDRDYGYTF
CDR3nt: TGCGCCAGCAGCTTGGGGGACAGGGACTATGGCTACACCTTC

v_gene: TRBV19
j_gene: TRBJ1-6
d_gene: TRBD1
abundance: .
CDR3aa: CASLHRGRNSPLHF
CDR3nt: TGTGCCAGCCTACACAGGGGTCGAAATTCACCCCTCCACTTT

v_gene: TRBV3-1/TRBV3-2
j_gene: TRBJ1-3
d_gene: .
abundance: .
CDR3aa: CASSQARVTRNTIYF
CDR3nt: TGTGCCAGCAGCCAGGCCAGGGTTACGAGGAACACCATATATTTT

v_gene: TRBV2
j_gene: TRBJ1-5
d_gene: .
abundance: .
CDR3aa: CASSRTDSIQPQHF
CDR3nt: TGTGCCAGCAGTAGGACAGACAGCATCCAGCCCCAGCATTTT

v_gene: TRBV4-1
j_gene: TRBJ1-5
d_gene: .
abundance: .
CDR3aa: CASSQDLSVQPQHF
CDR3nt: TGCGCCAGCAGCCAAGATTTGAGTGTACAGCCCCAGCATTTT